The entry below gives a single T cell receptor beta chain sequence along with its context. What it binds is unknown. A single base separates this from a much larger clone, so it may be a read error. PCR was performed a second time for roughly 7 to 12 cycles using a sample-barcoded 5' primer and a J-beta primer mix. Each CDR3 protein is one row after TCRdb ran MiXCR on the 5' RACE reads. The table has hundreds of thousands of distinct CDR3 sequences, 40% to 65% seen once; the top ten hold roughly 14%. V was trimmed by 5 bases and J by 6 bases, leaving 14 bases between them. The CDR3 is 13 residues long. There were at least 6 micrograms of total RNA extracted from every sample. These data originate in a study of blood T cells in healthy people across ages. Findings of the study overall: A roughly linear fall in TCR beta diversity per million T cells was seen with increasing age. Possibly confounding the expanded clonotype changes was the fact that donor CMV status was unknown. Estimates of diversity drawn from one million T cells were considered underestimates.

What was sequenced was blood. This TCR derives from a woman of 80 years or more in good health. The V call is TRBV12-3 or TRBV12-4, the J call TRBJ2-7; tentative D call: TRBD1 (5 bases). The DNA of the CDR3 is TGTGCCAGCAGTAGGGGTCTCTGGTGCGAGCAGTACTTC. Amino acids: CASSRGLWCEQYF.